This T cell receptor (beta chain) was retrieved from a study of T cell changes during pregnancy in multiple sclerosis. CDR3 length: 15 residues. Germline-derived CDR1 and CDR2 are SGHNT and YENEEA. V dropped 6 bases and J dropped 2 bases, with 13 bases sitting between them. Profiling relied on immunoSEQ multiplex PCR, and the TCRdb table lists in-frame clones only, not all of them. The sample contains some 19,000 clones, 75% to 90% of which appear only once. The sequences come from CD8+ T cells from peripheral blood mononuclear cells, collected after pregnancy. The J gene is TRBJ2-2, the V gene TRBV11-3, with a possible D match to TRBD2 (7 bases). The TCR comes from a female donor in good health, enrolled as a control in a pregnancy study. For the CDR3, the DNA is TGTGCCAGCAGTGGGGGGGCGCACAACACCGGGGAGCTGTTTTTT. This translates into CASSGGAHNTGELFF.